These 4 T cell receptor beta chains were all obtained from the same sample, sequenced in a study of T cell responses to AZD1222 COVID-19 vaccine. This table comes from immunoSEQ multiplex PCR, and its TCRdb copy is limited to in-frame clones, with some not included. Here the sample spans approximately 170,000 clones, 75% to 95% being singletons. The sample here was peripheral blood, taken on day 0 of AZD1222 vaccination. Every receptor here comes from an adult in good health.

The CDR3 region is CASSPLGELQETQYF. The CDR3 DNA sequence: TGTGCCAGCAGCCCCTTGGGGGAGCTACAAGAGACCCAGTACTTC. The chain links TRBV13 to TRBJ2-5; D might be TRBD1 or TRBD2, each matching 5 bases. CDR1 is PRHDT and CDR2 is FYEKMQ in the germline V gene (reference sequence). The V and J ends lost 5 bases and 2 bases respectively, with 15 bases between them. This CDR3 is 15 amino acids long.

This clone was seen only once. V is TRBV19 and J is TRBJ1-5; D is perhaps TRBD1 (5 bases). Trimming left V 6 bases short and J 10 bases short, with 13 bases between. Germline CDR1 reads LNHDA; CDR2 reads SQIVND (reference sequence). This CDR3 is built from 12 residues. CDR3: CASSRQTFPQHF. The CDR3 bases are TGTGCCAGTAGCAGACAGACCTTTCCCCAGCATTTT. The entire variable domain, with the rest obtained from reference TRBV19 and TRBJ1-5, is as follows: DGGITQSPKYLFRKEGQNVTLSCEQNLNHDAMYWYRQDPGQGLRLIYYSQIVNDFQKGDIAEGYSVSREKKESFPLTVTSAQKNPTAFYLCASSRQTFPQHFGDGTRLSIL.

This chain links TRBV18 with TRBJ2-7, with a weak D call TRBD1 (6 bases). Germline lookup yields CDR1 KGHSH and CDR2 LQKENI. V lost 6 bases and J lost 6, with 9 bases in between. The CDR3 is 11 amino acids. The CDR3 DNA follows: TGTGCCAGCTCCCCAGGGGTCGAGCAGTACTTC. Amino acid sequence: CASSPGVEQYF.

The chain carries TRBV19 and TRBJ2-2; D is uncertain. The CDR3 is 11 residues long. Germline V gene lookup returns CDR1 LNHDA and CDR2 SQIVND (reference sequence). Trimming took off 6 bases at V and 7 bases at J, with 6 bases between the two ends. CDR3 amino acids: CASSLVGELFF. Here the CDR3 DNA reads TGTGCCAGTAGCTTGGTCGGGGAGCTGTTTTTT.